This is a list of T cell receptor beta chains from one sample in a study of T cell repertoires in cytomegalovirus infection. TCRdb used MiXCR to reprocess the reads, holding one entry per CDR3 protein. The table includes 100,000 to 150,000 distinct CDR3 sequences, 7% to 10% detected once. The material sequenced was PBMCs. The receptor set was obtained from a human donor in good health (CMV status not recorded). Some clones in this sample may be carry-over from other donors' samples. Each CDR3 is given with its conserved first and last residue. D genes are given only for firm matches. Clone size is stated in some rows and not others, as once, few, many or a class when expanded.

many,-,TRBV7-8,TRBJ2-7,TGTGCCAGCAGCTCCTTGGCGTTGGGCTACGAGCAGTACTTC,CASSSLALGYEQYF
few,-,TRBV15,TRBJ2-5,TGTGCCACCAGCAGAGATCCCCGCACACAAGAGACCCAGTACTTC,CATSRDPRTQETQYF
many,TRBD1,TRBV5-4,TRBJ1-1,TGTGCCAGCAGCCCCCCGACAGGGGGGAACACTGAAGCTTTCTTT,CASSPPTGGNTEAFF
many,-,TRBV6-6,TRBJ2-3,TGTGCCAGCAGCCGGACCCGAAGCACAGATACGCAGTATTTT,CASSRTRSTDTQYF
many,-,TRBV7-9,TRBJ2-1,TGTGCCAGCAGCTCCTTGGCGGTGGACTCCTACAATGAGCAGTTCTTC,CASSSLAVDSYNEQFF
many,TRBD1,TRBV2,TRBJ2-7,TGTGCCAGCAGTGTAGACAGGGGTCGCGGCGAGCAGTACTTC,CASSVDRGRGEQYF
few,TRBD1,TRBV20-1,TRBJ2-5,TGCAGTGCTTTCGACCCACAGGGGAATGGGGAGACCCAGTACTTC,CSAFDPQGNGETQYF
many,-,TRBV12-3/TRBV12-4,TRBJ1-4,TGCGCCACCGGAGGGCTCGCAACTAATGAAAAACTGTTTTTT,CATGGLATNEKLFF
many,-,TRBV20-1,TRBJ1-2,TGCAGCGACTCGCAGGGCTTGGACTATGGCTACACCTTC,CSDSQGLDYGYTF
few,-,TRBV20-1,TRBJ2-1,TGCAGTGCCTACCCCCGGGGGCGAACCTACAATGAGCAGTTCTTC,CSAYPRGRTYNEQFF
-,TRBD2,TRBV20-1,TRBJ2-1,TGCAGTGCTGGGAGACTAGCGGGGTACAATGAGCAGTTCTTC,CSAGRLAGYNEQFF
many,-,TRBV7-2,TRBJ2-3,TGTGCCAGCAGCCCACCTACAGATACGCAGTATTTT,CASSPPTDTQYF
many,-,TRBV28,TRBJ1-5,TGTGCCAGCTCCGGGACAATCCATCAGCCCCAGCATTTT,CASSGTIHQPQHF
few,-,TRBV9,TRBJ1-5,TGTGCCAGCAGCCGAGAAGGGGGATATCAGCCCCAGCATTTT,CASSREGGYQPQHF
few,-,TRBV24-1,TRBJ2-2,TGTGCCACCAGTGATACACAAGGCGCGAACACCGGGGAGCTGTTTTTT,CATSDTQGANTGELFF
few,-,TRBV4-2,TRBJ1-2,TGTGCCAGCAGCCAAGACTTGACACCAGCTAACTATGGCTACACCTTC,CASSQDLTPANYGYTF
-,-,TRBV28,TRBJ2-7,TGTGCCAGCAGAGGGAACTCCTACGAGCAGTACTTC,CASRGNSYEQYF
few,TRBD1,TRBV6-5,TRBJ2-2,TGTGCCAGCAGTATGGACAGGGAGAACACCGGGGAGCTGTTTTTT,CASSMDRENTGELFF
-,TRBD1,TRBV2,TRBJ2-1,TGTGCCAGCAGAGGGGGACAGGGGTACAATGAGCAGTTCTTC,CASRGGQGYNEQFF
few,TRBD2,TRBV6-5,TRBJ2-1,TGTGCCAGCAGTACCGGGACTAGCAAGCGCGAGTCGTTCTTC,CASSTGTSKRESFF
-,-,TRBV28,TRBJ2-7,TGTGCCAGCAGTTTAGGGGCGGCCATCTACGAGCAGTACTTC,CASSLGAAIYEQYF
many,-,TRBV7-9,TRBJ2-5,TGTGCCAGCAGCACACTAGCATCCCAAGAGACCCAGTACTTC,CASSTLASQETQYF
-,-,TRBV5-1,TRBJ2-2,TGCGCCAGCCTCCCGGGAACAGGGCTGAACACCGGGGAGCTGTTTTTT,CASLPGTGLNTGELFF
-,-,TRBV20-1,TRBJ1-4,TGCAGTGCCGCCGGCGCAACTAATGAAAAACTGTTTTTT,CSAAGATNEKLFF
many,TRBD2,TRBV7-2,TRBJ2-1,TGTGCCAGCAGCTTAACCGGGCTAGCGGGGGGGCGTAATGAGCAGTTCTTC,CASSLTGLAGGRNEQFF
-,-,TRBV18,TRBJ1-1,TGTGCCAGCTCACCAAACAGTTACGCTGAAGCTTTCTTT,CASSPNSYAEAFF
-,TRBD1,TRBV5-1,TRBJ1-1,TGCGCCAGCAGCTTGGTTGGGGGACAGGGGTACAAGGGGTTTAACACTGAAGCTTTCTTT,CASSLVGGQGYKGFNTEAFF
many,-,TRBV6-5,TRBJ1-6,TGTGCCAGCAGTTACTCAACCAGGGCGCCATATAATTCACCCCTCCACTTT,CASSYSTRAPYNSPLHF
few,-,TRBV2,TRBJ1-1,TGTGCCAGCACCACTGGGGGGAACACTGAAGCTTTCTTT,CASTTGGNTEAFF
many,-,TRBV9,TRBJ2-7,TGTGCCAGCAGCGTAGCTTTAGGCTGGGACGAGCAGTACTTC,CASSVALGWDEQYF
few,-,TRBV2,TRBJ1-2,TGTGCCAGCAGTGGGTTGTTAGTCGATGGCTACACCTTC,CASSGLLVDGYTF
many,TRBD2,TRBV5-4,TRBJ2-7,TGTGCCAGCAGCTATCTAGCGGGGGGGCTCGACGAGCAGTACTTC,CASSYLAGGLDEQYF
many,-,TRBV6-5,TRBJ1-4,TGTGCCAGCAGTTACCTCGACAGCACTAAACTGTTTTTT,CASSYLDSTKLFF
few,TRBD1,TRBV6-5,TRBJ1-6,TGTGCCAGATCGATAAGGTCGACAGGGGATAATTCACCCCTCCACTTT,CARSIRSTGDNSPLHF
-,-,TRBV20-1,TRBJ1-2,TGCAGTGCTAGATGGCAGGGCCGTGGCTACAACTTC,CSARWQGRGYNF
-,-,TRBV5-6,TRBJ2-4,TGTGCCAGCAGCTCCAGGGGGGAAATTGGCAAAAACATTCAGTACTTC,CASSSRGEIGKNIQYF
-,-,TRBV6-5,TRBJ1-2,TGTGCCAGCAGTTACTTGGGGGATGGCTACACCTTC,CASSYLGDGYTF
-,-,TRBV2,TRBJ1-1,TGTGCCAGCAGTGTATTCGTTTGGACTGAAGCTTTCTTT,CASSVFVWTEAFF
few,TRBD1,TRBV20-1,TRBJ2-1,TGCAGTGCTAAGGACTCCGGGACAGGGGGCGCCGGACGTTATAATGAGCAGTTCTTC,CSAKDSGTGGAGRYNEQFF
many,-,TRBV3-1,TRBJ2-1,TGTGCCAGCAGCCAAGCAGGACAGTACAATGAGCAGTTCTTC,CASSQAGQYNEQFF
many,-,TRBV5-4,TRBJ2-5,TGTGCCAGCAGCCCTGGATCCGGGGGCCAAGAGACCCAGTACTTC,CASSPGSGGQETQYF
many,-,TRBV7-2,TRBJ2-5,TGTGCCAGCAGCCGGGACAGCGGGGAGACCCAGTACTTC,CASSRDSGETQYF
many,-,TRBV7-2,TRBJ1-5,TGTGCCAGCAGCTCGACCAATCAGCCCCAGCATTTT,CASSSTNQPQHF
many,TRBD1,TRBV7-2,TRBJ1-5,TGTGCCAGCAGCTCCCCGGACAGGGTGCCAATTGGGAGCAATCAGCCCCAGCATTTT,CASSSPDRVPIGSNQPQHF
many,-,TRBV28,TRBJ2-5,TGTGCCAGCAGTTCGGGACCGGGACAGCGATCCAAGGGGGGGACCCAGTACTTC,CASSSGPGQRSKGGTQYF
few,-,TRBV30,TRBJ1-6,TGTGCCTGGAGTGATGGACAGTCTGTCTCGACACCCCTCCACTTT,CAWSDGQSVSTPLHF
many,TRBD1,TRBV19,TRBJ2-6,TGTGCCAGTCACCGGGACAGGGGGTCTGGGGCCAACGTCCTGACTTTC,CASHRDRGSGANVLTF
many,-,TRBV2,TRBJ1-1,TGTGCCAGCAGTGAAGCGGTCGTGCGGCTCATGAACACTGAAGCTTTCTTT,CASSEAVVRLMNTEAFF
-,-,TRBV25-1,TRBJ1-2,TGTGCCAGCAGTGAGGGGAGTTCTGGCTACACCTTC,CASSEGSSGYTF
-,TRBD2,TRBV5-1,TRBJ2-1,TGCGCCAGCAGCTTGCTGAGCGGGGAGTGGTACAATGAGCAGTTCTTC,CASSLLSGEWYNEQFF